This T cell receptor beta chain was obtained from a study of blood T cell repertoires in COVID-19. Followed over time, Seattle patients had been enrolled while infection was active. Trimming removed 7 bases at V and 2 bases at J, with 11 bases between. Germline loops: CDR1 MNHEY, CDR2 SMNVEV (reference sequence). The length of the CDR3 is 13 residues. The assay was immunoSEQ multiplex PCR, and TCRdb's table has in-frame clones only and misses some. The sample carries about 230,000 clones, 65% to 90% recorded once. Input material: peripheral blood. This receptor was taken from a man aged 45-65 years with COVID-19, enrolled during active disease. V usage is TRBV27 and J usage is TRBJ1-2, with D uncertain. Here the CDR3 DNA reads TGTGCCAGCACCACCCCGGGGAACTATGGCTACACCTTC. Protein: CASTTPGNYGYTF.